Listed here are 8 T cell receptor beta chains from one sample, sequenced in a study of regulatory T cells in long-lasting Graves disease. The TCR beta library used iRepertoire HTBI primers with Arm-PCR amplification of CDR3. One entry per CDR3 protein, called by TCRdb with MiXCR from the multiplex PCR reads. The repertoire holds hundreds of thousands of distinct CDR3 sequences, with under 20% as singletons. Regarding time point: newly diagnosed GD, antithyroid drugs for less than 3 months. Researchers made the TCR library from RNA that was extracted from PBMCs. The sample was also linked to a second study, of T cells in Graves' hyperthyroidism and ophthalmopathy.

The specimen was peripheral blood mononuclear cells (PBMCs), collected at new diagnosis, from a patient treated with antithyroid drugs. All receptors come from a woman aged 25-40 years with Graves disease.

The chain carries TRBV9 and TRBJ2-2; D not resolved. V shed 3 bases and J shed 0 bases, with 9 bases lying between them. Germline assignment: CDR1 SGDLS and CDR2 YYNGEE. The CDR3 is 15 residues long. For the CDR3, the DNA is TGTGCCAGCAGCGGCGACACAACGAACACCGGGGAGCTGTTTTTT. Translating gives CASSGDTTNTGELFF.

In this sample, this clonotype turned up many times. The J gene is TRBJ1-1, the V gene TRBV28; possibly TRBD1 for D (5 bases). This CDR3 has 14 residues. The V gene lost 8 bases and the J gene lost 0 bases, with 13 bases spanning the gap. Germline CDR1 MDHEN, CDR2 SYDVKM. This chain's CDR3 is CASETGPMNTEAFF. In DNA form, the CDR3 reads TGTGCCAGCGAAACAGGCCCAATGAACACTGAAGCTTTCTTT.

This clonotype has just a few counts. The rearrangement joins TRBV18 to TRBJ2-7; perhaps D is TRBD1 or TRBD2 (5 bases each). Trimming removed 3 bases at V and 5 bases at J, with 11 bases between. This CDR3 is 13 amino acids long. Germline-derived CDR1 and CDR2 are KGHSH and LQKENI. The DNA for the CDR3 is TGTGCCAGCTCACCTCGAGGGGCCGACGAGCAGTACTTC. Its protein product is CASSPRGADEQYF.

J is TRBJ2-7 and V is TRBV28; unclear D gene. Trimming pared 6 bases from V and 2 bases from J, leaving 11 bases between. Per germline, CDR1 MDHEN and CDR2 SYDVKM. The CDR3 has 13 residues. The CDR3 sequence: CASRGGQTYEQYF. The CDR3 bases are TGTGCCAGCAGAGGTGGGCAGACCTACGAGCAGTACTTC.

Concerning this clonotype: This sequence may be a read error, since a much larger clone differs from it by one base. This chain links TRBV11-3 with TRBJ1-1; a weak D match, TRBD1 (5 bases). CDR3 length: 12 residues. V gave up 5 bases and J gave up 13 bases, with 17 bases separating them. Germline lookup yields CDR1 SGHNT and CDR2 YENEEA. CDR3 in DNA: TGTGCCAGCAGCCAGGGAGGAGGATCTGTTTTCTTT. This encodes CASSQGGGSVFF.

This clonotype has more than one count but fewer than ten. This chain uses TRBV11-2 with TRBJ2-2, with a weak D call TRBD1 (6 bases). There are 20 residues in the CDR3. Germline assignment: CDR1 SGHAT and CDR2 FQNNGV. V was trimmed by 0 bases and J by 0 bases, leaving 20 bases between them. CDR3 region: CASSLDWGGRGLTNTGELFF. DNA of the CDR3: TGTGCCAGCAGCTTAGACTGGGGTGGCAGGGGATTGACGAACACCGGGGAGCTGTTTTTT.

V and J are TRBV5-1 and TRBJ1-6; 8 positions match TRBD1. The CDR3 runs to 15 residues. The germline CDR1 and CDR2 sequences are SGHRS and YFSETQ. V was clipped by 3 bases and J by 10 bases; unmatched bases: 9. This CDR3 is CASSSDRGGGSPLHF. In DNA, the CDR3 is TGCGCCAGCAGCTCAGACAGGGGAGGGGGATCACCCCTCCACTTT. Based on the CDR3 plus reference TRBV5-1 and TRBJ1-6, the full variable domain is KAGVTQTPRYLIKTRGQQVTLSCSPISGHRSVSWYQQTPGQGLQFLFEYFSETQRNKGNFPGRFSGRQFSNSRSEMNVSTLELGDSALYLCASSSDRGGGSPLHFGNGTRLTVT.

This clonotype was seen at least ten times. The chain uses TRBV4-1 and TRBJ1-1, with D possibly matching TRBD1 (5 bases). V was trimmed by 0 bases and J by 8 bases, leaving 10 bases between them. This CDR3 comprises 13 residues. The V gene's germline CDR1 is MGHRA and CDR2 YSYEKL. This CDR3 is CASSQEWGVEAFF. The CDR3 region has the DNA TGCGCCAGCAGCCAAGAGTGGGGGGTGGAAGCTTTCTTT.